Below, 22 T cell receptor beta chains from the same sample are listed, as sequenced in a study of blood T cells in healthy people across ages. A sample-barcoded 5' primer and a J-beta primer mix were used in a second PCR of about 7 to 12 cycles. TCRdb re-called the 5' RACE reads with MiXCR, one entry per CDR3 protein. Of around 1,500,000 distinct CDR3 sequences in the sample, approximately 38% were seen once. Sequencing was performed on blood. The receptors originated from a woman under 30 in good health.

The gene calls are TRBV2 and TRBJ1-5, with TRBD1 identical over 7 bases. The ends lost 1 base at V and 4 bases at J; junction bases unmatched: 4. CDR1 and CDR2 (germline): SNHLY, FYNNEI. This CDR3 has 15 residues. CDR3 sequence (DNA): TGTGCCAGCAGTGAAGGGGACAGCCTTAATCAGCCCCAGCATTTT. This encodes CASSEGDSLNQPQHF.

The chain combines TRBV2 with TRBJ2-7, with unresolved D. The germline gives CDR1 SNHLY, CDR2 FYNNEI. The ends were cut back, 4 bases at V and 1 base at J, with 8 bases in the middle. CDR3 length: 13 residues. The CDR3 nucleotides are TGTGCCAGCAGTGTAATTCAGTCCTACGAGCAGTACTTC. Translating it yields CASSVIQSYEQYF.

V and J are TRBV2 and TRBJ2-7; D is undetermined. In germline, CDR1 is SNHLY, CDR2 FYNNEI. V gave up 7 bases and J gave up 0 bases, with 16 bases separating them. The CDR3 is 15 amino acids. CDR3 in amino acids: CASTPQMKSSYEQYF. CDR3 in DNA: TGTGCCAGCACCCCTCAGATGAAGAGCTCCTACGAGCAGTACTTC.

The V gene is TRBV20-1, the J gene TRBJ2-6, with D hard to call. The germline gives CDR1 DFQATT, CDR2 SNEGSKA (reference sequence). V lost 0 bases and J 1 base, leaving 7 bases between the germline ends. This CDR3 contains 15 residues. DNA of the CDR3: TGCAGTGCTAGAGAACCGGGTTCTGGGGCCAACGTCCTGACTTTC. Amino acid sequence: CSAREPGSGANVLTF.

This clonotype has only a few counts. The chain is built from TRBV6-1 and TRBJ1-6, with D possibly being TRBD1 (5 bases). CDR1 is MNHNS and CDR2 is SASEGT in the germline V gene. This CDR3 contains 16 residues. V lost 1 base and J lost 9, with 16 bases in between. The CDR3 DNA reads TGTGCCAGCAGTGAAGAAGCGGCGGGGGTTCGTTCACCCCTCCACTTT. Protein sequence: CASSEEAAGVRSPLHF.

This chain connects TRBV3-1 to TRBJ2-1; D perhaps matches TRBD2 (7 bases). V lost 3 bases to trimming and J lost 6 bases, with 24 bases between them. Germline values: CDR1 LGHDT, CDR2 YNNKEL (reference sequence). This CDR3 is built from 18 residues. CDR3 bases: TGTGCCAGCAGCCACTCATCTTTTGGGGGGGGGCTACTCAATGAGCAGTTCTTC. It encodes CASSHSSFGGGLLNEQFF.

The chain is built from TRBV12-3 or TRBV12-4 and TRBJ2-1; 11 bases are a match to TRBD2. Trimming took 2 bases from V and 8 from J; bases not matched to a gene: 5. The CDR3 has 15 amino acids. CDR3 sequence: CASSLLAGGNYEQFF. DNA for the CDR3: TGTGCCAGCAGTTTATTAGCGGGAGGGAACTATGAGCAGTTCTTC.

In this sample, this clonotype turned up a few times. In DNA form, the CDR3 reads TGTGCCAGCGGGGGACAGGGGGCAGGTGGCTACACCTTC. It codes for CASGGQGAGGYTF. The chain employs TRBV27 and TRBJ1-2; 12 positions match TRBD1. The V gene's germline CDR1 is MNHEY and CDR2 SMNVEV (reference sequence). The junction had 5 bases not matched to a gene; V was cut back by 8 bases and J by 7 bases. This CDR3 comprises 13 residues.

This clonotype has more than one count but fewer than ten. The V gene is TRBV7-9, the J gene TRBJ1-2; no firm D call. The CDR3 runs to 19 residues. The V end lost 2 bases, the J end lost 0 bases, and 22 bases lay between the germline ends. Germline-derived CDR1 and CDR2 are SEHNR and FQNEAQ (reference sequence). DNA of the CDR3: TGTGCCAGCAGCTTAAGTTATAATTGGGGTCCCCCTTCTAACTATGGCTACACCTTC. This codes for CASSLSYNWGPPSNYGYTF.

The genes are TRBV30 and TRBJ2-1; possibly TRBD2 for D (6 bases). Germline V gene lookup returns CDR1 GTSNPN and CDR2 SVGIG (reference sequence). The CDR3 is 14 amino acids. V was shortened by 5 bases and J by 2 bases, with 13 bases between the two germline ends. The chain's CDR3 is CAWVVSGAYNEQFF. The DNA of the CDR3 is TGTGCCTGGGTAGTATCGGGAGCCTACAATGAGCAGTTCTTC.

In DNA, the CDR3 is TGTGCCAGCGCCCACGAGGGGACAGGGCGGAATGAGCAGTACTTC. Protein: CASAHEGTGRNEQYF. This sequence joins TRBV5-6 and TRBJ2-5; 9 nucleotides match TRBD1. This CDR3 region has 15 residues. From germline, CDR1 is SGHDT and CDR2 YYEEEE. V was clipped by 7 bases and J by 11 bases; unmatched bases: 18.

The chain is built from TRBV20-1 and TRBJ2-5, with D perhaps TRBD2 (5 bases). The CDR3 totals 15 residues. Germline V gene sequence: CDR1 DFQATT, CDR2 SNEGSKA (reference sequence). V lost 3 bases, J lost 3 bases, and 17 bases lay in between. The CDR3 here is CSASGIIMGKETQYF. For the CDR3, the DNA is TGCAGTGCTAGCGGGATCATAATGGGGAAAGAGACCCAGTACTTC.

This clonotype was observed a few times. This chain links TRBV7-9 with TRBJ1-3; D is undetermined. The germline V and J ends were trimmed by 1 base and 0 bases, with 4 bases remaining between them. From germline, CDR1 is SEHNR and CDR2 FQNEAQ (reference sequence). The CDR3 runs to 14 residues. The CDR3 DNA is TGTGCCAGCAGCTTAGGATACTCTGGAAACACCATATATTTT. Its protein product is CASSLGYSGNTIYF.

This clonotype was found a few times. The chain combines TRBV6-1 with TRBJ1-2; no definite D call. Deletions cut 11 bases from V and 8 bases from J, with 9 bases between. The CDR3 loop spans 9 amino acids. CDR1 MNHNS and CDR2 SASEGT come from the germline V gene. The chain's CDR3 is CAVVGGYTF. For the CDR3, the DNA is TGTGCCGTGGTAGGGGGCTACACCTTC.

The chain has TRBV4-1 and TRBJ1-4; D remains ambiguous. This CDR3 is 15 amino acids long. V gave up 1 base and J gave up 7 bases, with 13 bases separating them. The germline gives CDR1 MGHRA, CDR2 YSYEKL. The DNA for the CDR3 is TGCGCCAGCAGCCAAGTGAGCCTCAACCGTGAAAAACTGTTTTTT. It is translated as CASSQVSLNREKLFF.

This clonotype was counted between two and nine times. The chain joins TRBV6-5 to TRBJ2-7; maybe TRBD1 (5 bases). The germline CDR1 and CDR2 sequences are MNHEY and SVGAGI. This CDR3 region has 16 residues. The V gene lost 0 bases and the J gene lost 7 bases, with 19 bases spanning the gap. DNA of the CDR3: TGTGCCAGCAGTTACTCGATACAGGCAGGCCCCAATGAGCAGTACTTC. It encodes CASSYSIQAGPNEQYF.

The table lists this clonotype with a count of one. The CDR3 reads CASSGQGGRAQHF. The CDR3 nucleotides read TGTGCCAGCAGTGGACAGGGGGGAAGGGCCCAGCATTTT. The rearrangement links TRBV28 to TRBJ1-5, with 10 bases fitting TRBD1. Losses at the gene ends were 5 bases for V and 11 bases for J; bases not matched to a gene: 6. CDR1 is MDHEN and CDR2 is SYDVKM in the germline V gene. The CDR3 runs to 13 residues.

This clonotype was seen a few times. CDR3 loop: CASSQHGVDADTQYF. In DNA form, the CDR3 reads TGTGCCAGCAGCCAACATGGGGTGGATGCAGATACGCAGTATTTT. The chain uses TRBV3-1 and TRBJ2-3, with D unclear. CDR1 and CDR2 (germline): LGHDT, YNNKEL (reference sequence). The CDR3 loop spans 15 amino acids. V was clipped by 2 bases and J by 4 bases, with 13 bases between them.

The CDR3 DNA sequence: TGTGCCAGCAGTTTAAGTATTTGGGGGTACGAGCAGTACTTC. This sequence encodes CASSLSIWGYEQYF. The chain combines TRBV27 with TRBJ2-7; D tentatively reads TRBD1 or TRBD2 (5 bases each). Deletions cut 2 bases from V and 4 bases from J, with 12 bases between. Germline-derived CDR1 and CDR2 are MNHEY and SMNVEV (reference sequence). This CDR3 has 14 residues.

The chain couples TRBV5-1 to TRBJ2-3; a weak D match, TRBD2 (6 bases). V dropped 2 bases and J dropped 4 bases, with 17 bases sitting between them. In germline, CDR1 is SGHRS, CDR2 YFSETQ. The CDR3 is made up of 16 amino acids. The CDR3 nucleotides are TGCGCCAGCAGCTTAACGGGACTCCGGGATCCAGATACGCAGTATTTT. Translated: CASSLTGLRDPDTQYF.

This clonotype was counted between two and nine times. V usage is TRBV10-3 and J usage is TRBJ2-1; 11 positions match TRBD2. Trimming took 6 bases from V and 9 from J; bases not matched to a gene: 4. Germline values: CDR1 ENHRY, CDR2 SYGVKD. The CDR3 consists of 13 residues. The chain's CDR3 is CAIRLAGVGEQFF. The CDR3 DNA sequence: TGTGCCATCAGACTAGCGGGGGTGGGTGAGCAGTTCTTC.

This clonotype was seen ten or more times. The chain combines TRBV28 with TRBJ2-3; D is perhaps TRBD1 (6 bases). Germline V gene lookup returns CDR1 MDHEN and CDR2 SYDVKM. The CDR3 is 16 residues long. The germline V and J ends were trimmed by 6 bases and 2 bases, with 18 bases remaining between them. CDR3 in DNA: TGTGCCAGCAGCCCCCCAGGGGCCCTTAACACAGATACGCAGTATTTT. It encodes CASSPPGALNTDTQYF. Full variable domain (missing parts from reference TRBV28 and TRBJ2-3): DVKVTQSSRYLVKRTGEKVFLECVQDMDHENMFWYRQDPGLGLRLIYFSYDVKMKEKGDIPEGYSVSREKKERFSLILESASTNQTSMYLCASSPPGALNTDTQYFGPGTRLTVL.